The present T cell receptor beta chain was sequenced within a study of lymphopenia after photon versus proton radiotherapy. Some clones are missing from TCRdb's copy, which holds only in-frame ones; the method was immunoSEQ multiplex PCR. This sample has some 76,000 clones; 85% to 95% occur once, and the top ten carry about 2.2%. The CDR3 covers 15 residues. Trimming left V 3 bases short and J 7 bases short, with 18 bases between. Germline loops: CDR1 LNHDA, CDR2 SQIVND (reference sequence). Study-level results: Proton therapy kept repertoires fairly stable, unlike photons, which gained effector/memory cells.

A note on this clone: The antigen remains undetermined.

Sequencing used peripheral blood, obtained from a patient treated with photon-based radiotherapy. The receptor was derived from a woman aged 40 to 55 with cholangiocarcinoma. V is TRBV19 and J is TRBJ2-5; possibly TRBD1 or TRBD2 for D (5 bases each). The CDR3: CASSITLRGRGTQYF. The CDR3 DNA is TGTGCCAGTAGTATTACCCTCCGGGGACGGGGGACCCAGTACTTC.